This TCR beta chain was captured by sequencing in a study of follicular helper T cells after annual influenza vaccination. TCRB sequencing was done at Survey resolution level. TCRdb's copy holds only in-frame clones and misses some; the assay was immunoSEQ multiplex PCR. The profile shows 9,000 or so clones, under 85% of them singletons. Germline CDR1 is SGHTA and CDR2 is FQGNSA. The CDR3 length is 16 residues. The V gene lost 6 bases and the J gene lost 1 base, with 16 bases spanning the gap. Time point noted: 2013-2014 season, 7 days after vaccination. The chain employs TRBV7-2 and TRBJ1-5; maybe TRBD1 (6 bases). The sample here was CXCR5+ CD38- circulating T follicular helper cells from blood, taken 7 days after influenza vaccination. Subset here: circulating Tfh, non-naive CD4+CXCR5+PD-1+ (ICOS+CD38+ or ICOS-CD38-). This sequence originates from an adult who received the influenza vaccine. CDR3 DNA sequence: TGTGCCAGCAGTCTAGGGGGGGGCCGGAGCAATCAGCCCCAGCATTTT. Its protein is CASSLGGGRSNQPQHF.